These 30 T cell receptor beta chains share one sample of origin, sequenced in a study of T cell clonality in common variable immunodeficiency. Sequenced by immunoSEQ multiplex PCR; TCRdb stores in-frame clones only, minus some. The sample contains about 26,000 clones, none of them singletons. The antigens these receptors bind are not known. Study observations and caveats: Common variable immunodeficiency TCR beta sequences reportedly had fewer deletions and N-nucleotide insertions.

Sequences were obtained from peripheral blood mononuclear cells. These receptors were obtained from a human donor with common variable immunodeficiency.

This clone was counted between two and nine times. The read ends 3 residues shy of where the CDR3 ends; the end is completed using the germline J gene. The rearrangement links TRBV19 to TRBJ1-3; 9 nucleotides match TRBD1. This CDR3 is 16 amino acids long. Trimming took 6 bases from V and 2 from J; bases not matched to a gene: 8. CDR1 and CDR2 from the germline V gene are LNHDA and SQIVND (reference sequence). The covered CDR3 bases are TGTGCCAGTAGGGGACAGGGATGGAGTGCTGGAAACACC. Translated, it gives CASRGQGWSAGNT. The whole CDR3 sequence reads CASRGQGWSAGNTIYF.

This clone was counted many times. The CDR3 end lies 3 residues beyond the end of the read and is filled in from the germline J gene. The rearrangement uses TRBV11-3 and TRBJ1-1; the match to TRBD1 covers 7 bases. V was clipped by 4 bases and J by 4 bases; unmatched bases: 6. Germline V gene sequence: CDR1 SGHNT, CDR2 YENEEA. The CDR3 is 14 amino acids. The sequenced CDR3 bases are TGTGCCAGCAGCTATTCTTCAGGGGGCACTGAA. This codes for CASSYSSGGTE. The full CDR3 reads CASSYSSGGTEAFF.

This clone was picked up a small number of times. The read gets to within 3 residues of the CDR3 end, and the germline J gene fills in the rest. The chain couples TRBV19 to TRBJ1-3; tentative D call: TRBD1 (6 bases). The V end was cut by 5 bases, the J end by 3 bases, with 14 bases between. CDR1 and CDR2 (germline): LNHDA, SQIVND (reference sequence). The CDR3 is 15 amino acids. The CDR3 DNA, read in part, is TGTGCCAGTAGTGCACAGGGTCAAGTTGGAAACACC. This sequence encodes CASSAQGQVGNT. In full, the CDR3 is CASSAQGQVGNTIYF.

This clone was seen a handful of times. The sequenced fragment ends 3 residues before the CDR3 boundary, so the rest is inferred from the germline J gene. This sequence joins TRBV20-1 and TRBJ2-1; TRBD2 is a possible D gene (6 bases). The V gene's germline CDR1 is DFQATT and CDR2 SNEGSKA (reference sequence). The germline V and J ends were trimmed by 2 bases and 1 base, with 18 bases remaining between them. This CDR3 region has 17 residues. The CDR3 bases that were read are TGCAGTGCTAGACTAGCGAGAGGCCAAGGGTCCTACAATGAG. It specifies CSARLARGQGSYNE. The entire CDR3 protein is CSARLARGQGSYNEQFF.

On this clone: The DNA ends 3 residues before the CDR3 does, and the rest of the CDR3 is filled in from the germline J gene. The J gene is TRBJ2-7, the V gene TRBV18; possible D gene TRBD1, 6 bases. CDR1 KGHSH and CDR2 LQKENI come from the germline V gene. The CDR3 extends over 15 amino acids. Trimming left V 6 bases short and J 5 bases short, with 20 bases between. The CDR3: CASSVLNRVEDEQYF. The sequenced part of the CDR3 DNA is TGTGCCAGCTCTGTCCTGAACAGGGTTGAGGACGAG.

There are a few counts of this clone. The read terminates 3 residues ahead of where the CDR3 ends, so the germline J gene completes it. This chain connects TRBV19 to TRBJ1-6; 10 positions match TRBD1. CDR3 size: 14 residues. CDR1 and CDR2 (germline): LNHDA, SQIVND (reference sequence). V shed 7 bases and J 10 bases; nucleotides not matched to a gene: 7. The CDR3 DNA, read in part, is TGTGCCAGTACCCAGGGACAGGGGAGCTCACCC. As protein: CASTQGQGSSP. The full-length CDR3 reads as CASTQGQGSSPLHF.

Notes on this clone: The DNA ends 3 residues before the CDR3 does, and the rest of the CDR3 is filled in from the germline J gene. The V gene is TRBV18, the J gene TRBJ2-5; D is unclear. Germline V CDR1 and CDR2: KGHSH, LQKENI. Trimming took 4 bases from V and 5 from J, leaving 8 bases between them. The CDR3 covers 12 residues. The CDR3 bases that were read are TGTGCCAGCTCACTGACTCGGGAGACC. It codes for CASSLTRET. The entire CDR3 protein is CASSLTRETQYF.

There are many counts of this clone. The CDR3 DNA, read in part, is TGTGCCAGCTCACCCTTAGCGGGCCCCTCCTACAATGAG. It is translated as CASSPLAGPSYNE. The complete CDR3 protein is CASSPLAGPSYNEQFF. The V gene is TRBV18, the J gene TRBJ2-1; TRBD2 matches at 7 bases. The CDR3 extends 3 residues past the end of the read, so its final part is completed from the germline J gene. Trimming took 3 bases from V and 0 from J; bases not matched to a gene: 5. The CDR3 has 16 amino acids. Germline V CDR1 and CDR2: KGHSH, LQKENI.

There are a few counts of this clone. The CDR3 is cut off 3 residues early in the read; its end comes from the germline J gene. The V gene is TRBV6-1, the J gene TRBJ2-7; maybe TRBD1 (5 bases). The germline V gene encodes CDR1 MNHNS and CDR2 SASEGT. The CDR3 has 15 residues. V was pared by 2 bases and J by 1 base, with 12 bases between. CDR3 bases read: TGTGCCAGCAGTGAATGGTACAGGACGTCCTACGAG. Translated: CASSEWYRTSYE. The whole CDR3 reads CASSEWYRTSYEQYF.

This clone has only a few counts. The read ends 3 residues before the CDR3 terminus; that terminus is restored from the germline J gene. The rearrangement links TRBV5-1 to TRBJ2-2; 8 bases fit TRBD1. J lost 0 bases, V lost 4 bases, and 2 bases had no gene match. Germline assignment: CDR1 SGHRS and CDR2 YFSETQ. This CDR3 spans 15 amino acids. The CDR3: CASSRDRPNTGELFF. The CDR3 DNA, read in part, is TGCGCCAGCAGCCGGGACAGGCCGAACACCGGGGAG. Filled out from reference TRBV5-1 and TRBJ2-2, the complete variable domain reads KAGVTQTPRYLIKTRGQQVTLSCSPISGHRSVSWYQQTPGQGLQFLFEYFSETQRNKGNFPGRFSGRQFSNSRSEMNVSTLELGDSALYLCASSRDRPNTGELFFGEGSRLTVL.

This clone appeared many times. From the germline J gene comes the end of the CDR3, since the read stops 3 residues before it. The V gene is TRBV9, the J gene TRBJ2-7, with TRBD2 as a possible D gene (6 bases). The germline V gene encodes CDR1 SGDLS and CDR2 YYNGEE. Trimming took off 4 bases at V and 3 bases at J, with 14 bases between the two ends. The CDR3 is 14 amino acids. The CDR3 spells CASSLSSGNYEQYF. CDR3 DNA, as far as it was read: TGTGCCAGCAGCCTTAGTAGCGGTAACTACGAG. Full variable domain (remainder filled in from reference TRBV9 and TRBJ2-7): DSGVTQTPKHLITATGQRVTLRCSPRSGDLSVYWYQQSLDQGLQFLIQYYNGEERAKGNILERFSAQQFPDLHSELNLSSLELGDSALYFCASSLSSGNYEQYFGPGTRLTVT.

This clone was picked up a small number of times. The CDR3 is cut off 3 residues early in the read; its end comes from the germline J gene. The V call is TRBV19, the J call TRBJ1-5, with D tentatively TRBD1 (5 bases). The germline V gene has CDR1 LNHDA and CDR2 SQIVND (reference sequence). The CDR3 extends over 12 amino acids. The ends were cut back, 6 bases at V and 7 bases at J, with 10 bases in the middle. CDR3 bases read: TGTGCCAGTAGATGGGGCTACCAGCCC. This translates into CASRWGYQP. The full CDR3 reads CASRWGYQPQHF.

This clone was observed a few times. The read stops 3 residues short of the end of the CDR3; the missing end is completed from the germline J gene. The chain employs TRBV19 and TRBJ2-4; TRBD1 matches at 9 bases. The CDR3 covers 14 residues. Germline trimming cut 5 bases from V and 7 bases from J; bases unmatched to any gene: 6. Germline V lookup: CDR1 LNHDA, CDR2 SQIVND (reference sequence). CDR3 DNA, as far as it was read: TGTGCCAGTAGTGTTGACAGGGGGGGTAACATT. Translating it yields CASSVDRGGNI. The full CDR3 sequence reads CASSVDRGGNIQYF.

As concerns this clone: The read ends 3 residues shy of where the CDR3 ends; the end is completed using the germline J gene. The chain has TRBV7-9 and TRBJ2-1, with D maybe TRBD2 (6 bases). Germline CDR1 reads SEHNR; CDR2 reads FQNEAQ (reference sequence). There are 15 residues in the CDR3. The germline V and J ends were trimmed by 4 bases and 9 bases, with 19 bases remaining between them. The chain's CDR3 is CASSSPKATRGEQFF. The covered CDR3 bases are TGTGCCAGCAGCTCCCCAAAGGCGACTAGGGGTGAG.

With regard to this clone: The CDR3 end falls 3 residues outside the read, so it is completed with the germline J gene. This rearrangement joins TRBV5-6 to TRBJ2-3; TRBD1 agrees at 8 bases. Germline V gene sequence: CDR1 SGHDT, CDR2 YYEEEE. The CDR3 runs 15 residues. Trimming took 2 bases from V and 5 from J; bases not matched to a gene: 7. CDR3 DNA, as far as it was read: TGTGCCAGCAGCTTCCAATCCACAGGGGGAGATACG. It translates to CASSFQSTGGDT. The complete CDR3 protein is CASSFQSTGGDTQYF.

In its sample, this clone was seen many times. The sequence runs out 3 residues before the end of the CDR3; the remainder is reconstructed from the germline J gene. The J gene is TRBJ2-2, the V gene TRBV20-1, with 8 bases matching TRBD2. The V gene's germline CDR1 is DFQATT and CDR2 SNEGSKA (reference sequence). Trimming at V came to 7 bases and at J to 4 bases, leaving 11 bases not matched to a gene. The CDR3 runs 15 residues. CDR3 region: CSVPGGSGTTGELFF. The CDR3 bases that were read are TGCAGTGTCCCCGGCGGTAGCGGGACCACCGGGGAG.

This clone was seen ten or more times. Coverage ceases 3 residues before the CDR3 finishes, and the germline J gene fills in the end. The chain couples TRBV19 to TRBJ2-4; the D is unclear. In germline, CDR1 is LNHDA, CDR2 SQIVND (reference sequence). CDR3 size: 14 residues. V was trimmed by 4 bases and J by 0 bases, leaving 7 bases between them. CDR3 DNA, as far as it was read: TGTGCCAGTAGTAGTACGGGAGCCAAAAACATT. It translates to CASSSTGAKNI. The full CDR3 protein is CASSSTGAKNIQYF.

A few counts support this clone. The CDR3 end is not reached by the read, which stops 3 residues before it; the germline J gene fills it in. V gene TRBV18 combines with J gene TRBJ2-5, with 9 positions matching TRBD1. Losses at the gene ends were 1 base for V and 2 bases for J; bases not matched to a gene: 5. The CDR3 spans 16 residues. Germline V gene data show CDR1 as KGHSH and CDR2 as LQKENI. The CDR3 protein is CASSPLTGQGQETQYF. Incomplete CDR3 DNA: TGTGCCAGCTCACCACTAACTGGACAGGGGCAAGAGACC.

This clone was counted ten times or more. The sequenced part of the CDR3 DNA is TGTGCCAGCAGTTCCGACCAGCGGGAGGGCTCCTACGAG. Amino acid sequence: CASSSDQREGSYE. The CDR3 in its entirety is CASSSDQREGSYEQYF. The V call is TRBV28, the J call TRBJ2-7, with TRBD2 matching 10 bases. The missing CDR3 end, 3 residues past where the read stops, is filled in from the germline J gene. The germline gives CDR1 MDHEN, CDR2 SYDVKM. The CDR3 sequence is 16 residues long. Trimming cost V 4 bases and J 0 bases; bases outside gene matches: 6. The full variable domain, with the rest looked up from reference TRBV28 and TRBJ2-7, is DVKVTQSSRYLVKRTGEKVFLECVQDMDHENMFWYRQDPGLGLRLIYFSYDVKMKEKGDIPEGYSVSREKKERFSLILESASTNQTSMYLCASSSDQREGSYEQYFGPGTRLTVT.

This clone showed up many times. The CDR3 extends 3 residues past the end of the read, so its final part is completed from the germline J gene. This sequence joins TRBV19 and TRBJ2-3; 10 nucleotides align to TRBD1. CDR3 size: 15 residues. Germline V CDR1 and CDR2: LNHDA, SQIVND (reference sequence). The trim removed 10 bases at V and 2 bases at J, leaving 9 bases unmatched. The CDR3 loop reads CATRQGAGPTDTQYF. The part of the CDR3 DNA that was read is TGTGCCACACGACAGGGGGCAGGGCCCACAGATACG.

In this sample, this clone turned up a few times. The observed sequence ends 3 residues before the CDR3 terminus, with the missing tail filled in from the germline J gene. The rearrangement uses TRBV20-1 and TRBJ1-1; 8 bases line up with TRBD1. Germline assignment: CDR1 DFQATT and CDR2 SNEGSKA (reference sequence). The CDR3 runs 13 residues. The J segment lost 6 bases and the V segment lost 6 bases, leaving 9 bases of the junction unmatched. The CDR3 protein is CSAPGQGGSEAFF. The part of the CDR3 DNA that was read is TGCAGTGCGCCAGGACAGGGAGGGTCTGAA.

This clone has just a few counts. The sequenced fragment ends 3 residues before the CDR3 boundary, so the rest is inferred from the germline J gene. The chain is built from TRBV18 and TRBJ2-7; 12 positions match TRBD1. V lost 5 bases, J lost 6 bases, and 8 bases stayed unmatched. The CDR3 consists of 15 residues. Germline values: CDR1 KGHSH, CDR2 LQKENI. The CDR3 DNA, read in part, is TGTGCCAGCTCATCTCCGGGACAGGGGGCTTTCGAG. This translates into CASSSPGQGAFE. Given in full, the CDR3 is CASSSPGQGAFEQYF. Variable domain in full (rest from reference TRBV18 and TRBJ2-7): NAGVMQNPRHLVRRRGQEARLRCSPMKGHSHVYWYRQLPEEGLKFMVYLQKENIIDESGMPKERFSAEFPKEGPSILRIQQVVRGDSAAYFCASSSPGQGAFEQYFGPGTRLTVT.

This clone was observed a few times. Read sequence stops 3 residues before the CDR3 end, and the germline J gene provides the missing end. J is TRBJ1-5 and V is TRBV7-9, with a weak D call TRBD1 (6 bases). CDR1 is SEHNR and CDR2 is FQNEAQ in the germline V gene (reference sequence). V shed 3 bases and J shed 5 bases, with 8 bases lying between them. CDR3 length equals 13 residues. This CDR3 reads CASSFGQHQPQHF. The sequenced CDR3 bases are TGTGCCAGCAGCTTCGGACAGCATCAGCCC.

Only a few counts were recorded for this clone. The read terminates 3 residues before the CDR3 end, so the remaining end is supplied by the germline J gene. The rearrangement links TRBV7-9 to TRBJ1-5; weak D call: TRBD1 (6 bases). There are 14 residues in the CDR3. V was trimmed by 5 bases and J by 6 bases, leaving 14 bases between them. In germline, CDR1 is SEHNR, CDR2 FQNEAQ (reference sequence). This chain's CDR3 is CASSPVRGGQPQHF. CDR3 DNA (partial): TGTGCCAGCAGCCCGGTCAGGGGTGGTCAGCCC.

Concerning this clone: Read data end 3 residues before the CDR3 end; the end is taken from the germline J gene. The chain joins TRBV5-4 to TRBJ2-1; 10 bases map to TRBD2. The CDR3 has 15 amino acids. Germline CDR1 and CDR2: SGHNT and YYREEE (reference sequence). After removal of 2 bases from V and 5 bases from J, the junction contained 4 bases not matched to a gene. The covered CDR3 bases are TGTGCCAGCAGCTTCCGACTAGCGGGTGACAATGAG. Encoded protein: CASSFRLAGDNE. The CDR3, in full, reads CASSFRLAGDNEQFF.

With respect to this clone: The CDR3 end lies 3 residues beyond the end of the read and is filled in from the germline J gene. V usage is TRBV7-3 and J usage is TRBJ2-5; 9 nucleotides line up with TRBD2. Germline-derived CDR1 and CDR2 are SGHTA and FQGTGA. The CDR3 has 15 amino acids. V lost 2 bases, J lost 5 bases, and 6 bases stayed unmatched. The covered CDR3 bases are TGTGCCAGCAGCTTAGGGCTAGCGGGATGGGAGACC. Amino acids: CASSLGLAGWET. The complete CDR3 reads CASSLGLAGWETQYF.

This clone was counted at least ten times. The missing CDR3 end, 3 residues past where the read stops, is filled in from the germline J gene. This chain links TRBV5-1 with TRBJ1-2, with D uncertain. Deletions cut 5 bases from V and 3 bases from J, with 8 bases between. The CDR3 runs 12 residues. Germline V gene lookup returns CDR1 SGHRS and CDR2 YFSETQ. The CDR3 sequence: CASRPRDYGYTF. The DNA read from the CDR3 is TGCGCCAGCAGGCCAAGGGACTATGGC.

Incomplete CDR3 DNA: TGCGCCAGCAGGGGGACTAGCGGGAATTACAATGAG. Protein product: CASRGTSGNYNE. The complete CDR3 sequence is CASRGTSGNYNEQFF. The chain links TRBV5-1 to TRBJ2-1; the match to TRBD2 covers 13 bases. The read stops 3 residues short of the end of the CDR3; the missing end is completed from the germline J gene. With V trimmed by 5 bases and J by 4 bases, 3 bases remained unmatched. Germline lookup yields CDR1 SGHRS and CDR2 YFSETQ. The CDR3 sequence is 15 residues long.

This clone was picked up many times. Read coverage stops 3 residues before the CDR3 terminus; the germline J gene supplies the remainder. The chain couples TRBV5-1 to TRBJ2-6; the D gene is possibly TRBD1 (6 bases). Trimming cost V 5 bases and J 1 base, with 16 bases left between them. The CDR3 covers 17 residues. Germline V lookup: CDR1 SGHRS, CDR2 YFSETQ. The covered CDR3 bases are TGCGCCAGCAGTTACGGGACACCCAGGTCTGGGGCCAACGTC. Translated: CASSYGTPRSGANV. The CDR3, in full, reads CASSYGTPRSGANVLTF.

Sample share makes this clone medium-sized (0.01 to 0.1%). The DNA ends 3 residues before the CDR3 does, and the rest of the CDR3 is filled in from the germline J gene. The chain links TRBV5-1 to TRBJ2-3; perhaps TRBD2 as D (6 bases). The CDR3 consists of 14 residues. Germline V gene sequence: CDR1 SGHRS, CDR2 YFSETQ. V dropped 4 bases and J dropped 3 bases, with 12 bases sitting between them. CDR3 DNA (partial): TGCGCCAGCAGCCTCCTCGGGGGTACAGATACG. Translating it yields CASSLLGGTDT. The whole CDR3 protein is CASSLLGGTDTQYF. Drawing the rest from reference TRBV5-1 and TRBJ2-3, the complete variable domain is KAGVTQTPRYLIKTRGQQVTLSCSPISGHRSVSWYQQTPGQGLQFLFEYFSETQRNKGNFPGRFSGRQFSNSRSEMNVSTLELGDSALYLCASSLLGGTDTQYFGPGTRLTVL.